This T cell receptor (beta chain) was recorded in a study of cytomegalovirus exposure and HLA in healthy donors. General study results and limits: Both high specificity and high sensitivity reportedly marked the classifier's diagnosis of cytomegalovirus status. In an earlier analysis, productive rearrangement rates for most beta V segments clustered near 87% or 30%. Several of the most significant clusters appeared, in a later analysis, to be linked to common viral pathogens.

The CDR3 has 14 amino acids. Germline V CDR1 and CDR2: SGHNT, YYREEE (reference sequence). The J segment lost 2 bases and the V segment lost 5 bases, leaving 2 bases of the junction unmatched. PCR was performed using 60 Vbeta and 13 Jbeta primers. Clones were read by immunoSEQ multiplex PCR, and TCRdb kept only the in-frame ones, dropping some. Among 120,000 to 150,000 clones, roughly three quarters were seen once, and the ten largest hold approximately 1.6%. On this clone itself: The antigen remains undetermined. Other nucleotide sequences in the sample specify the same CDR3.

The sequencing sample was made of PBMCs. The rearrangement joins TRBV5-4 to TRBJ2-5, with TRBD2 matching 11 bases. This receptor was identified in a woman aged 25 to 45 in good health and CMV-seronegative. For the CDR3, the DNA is TGTGCCAGCAGTTTAGCGGGGGGGCAAGAGACCCAGTACTTC. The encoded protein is CASSLAGGQETQYF.